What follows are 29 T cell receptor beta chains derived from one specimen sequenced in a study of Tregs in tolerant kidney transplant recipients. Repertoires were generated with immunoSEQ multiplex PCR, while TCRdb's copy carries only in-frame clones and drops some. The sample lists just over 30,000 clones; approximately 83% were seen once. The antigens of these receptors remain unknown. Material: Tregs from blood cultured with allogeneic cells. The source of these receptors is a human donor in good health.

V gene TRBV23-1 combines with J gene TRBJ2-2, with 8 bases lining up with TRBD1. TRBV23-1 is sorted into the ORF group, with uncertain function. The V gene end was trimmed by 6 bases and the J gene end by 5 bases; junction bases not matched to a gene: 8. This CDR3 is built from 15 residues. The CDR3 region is CASRGRGDRTGELFF. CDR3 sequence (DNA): TGCGCCAGCAGGGGGCGCGGGGACAGGACCGGGGAGCTGTTTTTT.

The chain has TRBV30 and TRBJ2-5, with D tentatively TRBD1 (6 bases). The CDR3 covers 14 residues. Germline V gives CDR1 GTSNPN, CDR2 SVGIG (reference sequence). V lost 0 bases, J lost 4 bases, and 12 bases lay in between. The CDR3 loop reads CAWSVRGTPETQYF. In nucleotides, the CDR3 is TGTGCCTGGAGTGTACGAGGGACACCAGAGACCCAGTACTTC.

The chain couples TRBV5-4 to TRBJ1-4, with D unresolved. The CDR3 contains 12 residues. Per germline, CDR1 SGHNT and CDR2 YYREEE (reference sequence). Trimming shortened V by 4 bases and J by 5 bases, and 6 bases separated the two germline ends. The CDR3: CASSRPNEKLFF. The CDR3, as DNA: TGTGCCAGCAGCCGACCCAATGAAAAACTGTTTTTT. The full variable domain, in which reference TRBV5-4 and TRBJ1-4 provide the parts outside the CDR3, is ETGVTQSPTHLIKTRGQQVTLRCSSQSGHNTVSWYQQALGQGPQFIFQYYREEENGRGNFPPRFSGLQFPNYSSELNVNALELDDSALYLCASSRPNEKLFFGSGTQLSVL.

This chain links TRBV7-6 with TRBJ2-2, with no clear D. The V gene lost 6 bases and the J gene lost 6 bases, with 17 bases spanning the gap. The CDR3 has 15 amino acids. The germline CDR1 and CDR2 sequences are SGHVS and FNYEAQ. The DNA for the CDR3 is TGTGCCAGCAGATCAATTACACCTGGCCCCGGGGAGCTGTTTTTT. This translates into CASRSITPGPGELFF.

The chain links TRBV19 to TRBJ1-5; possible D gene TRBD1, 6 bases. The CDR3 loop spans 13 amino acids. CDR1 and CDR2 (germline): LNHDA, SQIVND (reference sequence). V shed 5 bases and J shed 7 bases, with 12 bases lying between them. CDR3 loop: CASSWGGRQPQHF. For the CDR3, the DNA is TGTGCCAGTAGTTGGGGGGGCAGGCAGCCCCAGCATTTT.

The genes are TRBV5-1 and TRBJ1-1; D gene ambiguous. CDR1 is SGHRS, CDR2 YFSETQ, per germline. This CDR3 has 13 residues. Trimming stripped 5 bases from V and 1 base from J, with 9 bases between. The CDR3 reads CASREESNTEAFF. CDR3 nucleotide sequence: TGCGCCAGCAGGGAGGAATCGAACACTGAAGCTTTCTTT.

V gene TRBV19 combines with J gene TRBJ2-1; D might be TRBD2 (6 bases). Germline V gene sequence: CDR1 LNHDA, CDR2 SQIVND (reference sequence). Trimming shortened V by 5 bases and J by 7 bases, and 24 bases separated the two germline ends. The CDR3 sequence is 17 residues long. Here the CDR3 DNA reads TGTGCCAGTAGTGGGGGGTACGGGAGCGGAGGAAGGAATGAGCAGTTCTTC. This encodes CASSGGYGSGGRNEQFF.

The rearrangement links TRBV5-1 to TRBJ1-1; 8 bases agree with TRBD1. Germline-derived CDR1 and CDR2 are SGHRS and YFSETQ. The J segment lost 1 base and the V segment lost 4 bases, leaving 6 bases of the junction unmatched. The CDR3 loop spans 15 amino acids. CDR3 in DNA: TGCGCCAGCAGCAAAACGACAGGGGCGAACACTGAAGCTTTCTTT. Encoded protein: CASSKTTGANTEAFF.

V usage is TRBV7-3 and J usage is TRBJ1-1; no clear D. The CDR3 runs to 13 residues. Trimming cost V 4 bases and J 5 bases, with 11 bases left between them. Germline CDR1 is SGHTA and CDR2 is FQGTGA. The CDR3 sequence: CASSSGPGTEAFF. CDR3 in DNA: TGTGCCAGCAGCTCCGGACCGGGAACTGAAGCTTTCTTT.

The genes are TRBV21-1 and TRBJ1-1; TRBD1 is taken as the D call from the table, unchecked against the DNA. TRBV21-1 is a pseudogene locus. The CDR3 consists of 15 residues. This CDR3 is CASSKTSGQGYQAFF. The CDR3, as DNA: TGTGCCAGCAGCAAAACATCGGGACAGGGGTATCAAGCTTTCTTT.

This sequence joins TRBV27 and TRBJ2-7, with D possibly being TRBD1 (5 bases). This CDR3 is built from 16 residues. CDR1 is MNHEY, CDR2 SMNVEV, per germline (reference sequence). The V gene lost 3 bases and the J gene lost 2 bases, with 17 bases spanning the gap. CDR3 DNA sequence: TGTGCCAGCAGTTTCAGGGCTTGGCAGGACGCCTACGAGCAGTACTTC. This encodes CASSFRAWQDAYEQYF.

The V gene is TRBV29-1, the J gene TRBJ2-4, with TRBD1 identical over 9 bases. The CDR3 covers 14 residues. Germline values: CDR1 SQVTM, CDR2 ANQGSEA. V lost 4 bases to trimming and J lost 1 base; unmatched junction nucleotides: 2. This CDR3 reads CSVGTGVAKNIQYF. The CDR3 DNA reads TGCAGCGTTGGGACAGGGGTCGCCAAAAACATTCAGTACTTC.

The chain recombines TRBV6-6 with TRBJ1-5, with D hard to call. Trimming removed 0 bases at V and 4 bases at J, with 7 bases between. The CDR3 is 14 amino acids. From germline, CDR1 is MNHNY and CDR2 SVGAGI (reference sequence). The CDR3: CASSYSQVNQPQHF. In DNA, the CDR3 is TGTGCCAGCAGTTACTCTCAGGTAAATCAGCCCCAGCATTTT.

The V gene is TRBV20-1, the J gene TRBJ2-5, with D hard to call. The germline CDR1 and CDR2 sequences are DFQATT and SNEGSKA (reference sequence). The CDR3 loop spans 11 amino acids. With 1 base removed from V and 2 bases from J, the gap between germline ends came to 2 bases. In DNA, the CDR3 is TGCAGTGCTAGAGCTCAAGAGACCCAGTACTTC. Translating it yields CSARAQETQYF.

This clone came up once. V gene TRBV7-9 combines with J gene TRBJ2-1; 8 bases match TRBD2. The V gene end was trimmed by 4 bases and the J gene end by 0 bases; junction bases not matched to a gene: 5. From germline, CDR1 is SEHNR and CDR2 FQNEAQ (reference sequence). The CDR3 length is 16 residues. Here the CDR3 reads CASSYQSGSSYNEQFF. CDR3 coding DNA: TGTGCCAGCAGCTACCAAAGCGGGAGCTCCTACAATGAGCAGTTCTTC.

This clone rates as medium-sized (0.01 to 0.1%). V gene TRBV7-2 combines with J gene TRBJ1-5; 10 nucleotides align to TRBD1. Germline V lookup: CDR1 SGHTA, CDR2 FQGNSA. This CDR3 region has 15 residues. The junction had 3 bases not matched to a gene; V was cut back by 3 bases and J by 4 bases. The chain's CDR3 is CASSLGQGRNQPQHF. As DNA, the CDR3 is TGTGCCAGCAGCTTGGGACAGGGGCGGAATCAGCCCCAGCATTTT.

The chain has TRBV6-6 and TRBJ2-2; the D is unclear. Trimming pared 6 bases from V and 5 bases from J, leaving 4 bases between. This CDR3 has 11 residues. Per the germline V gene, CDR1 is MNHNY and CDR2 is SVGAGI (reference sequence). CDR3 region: CASRETGELFF. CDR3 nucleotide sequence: TGTGCCAGCAGGGAAACCGGGGAGCTGTTTTTT.

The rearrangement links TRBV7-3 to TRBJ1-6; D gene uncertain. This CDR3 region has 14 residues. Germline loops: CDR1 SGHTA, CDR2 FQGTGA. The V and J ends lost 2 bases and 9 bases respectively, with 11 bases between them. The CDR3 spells CASSLGQVGSPLHF. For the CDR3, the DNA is TGTGCCAGCAGCTTAGGGCAGGTTGGTTCACCCCTCCACTTT.

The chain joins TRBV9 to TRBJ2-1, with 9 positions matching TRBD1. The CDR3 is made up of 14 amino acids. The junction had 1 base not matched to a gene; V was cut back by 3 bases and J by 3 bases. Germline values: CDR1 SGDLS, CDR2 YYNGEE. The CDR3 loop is CASSAGQGYNEQFF. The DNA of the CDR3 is TGTGCCAGCAGCGCGGGACAGGGCTACAATGAGCAGTTCTTC.

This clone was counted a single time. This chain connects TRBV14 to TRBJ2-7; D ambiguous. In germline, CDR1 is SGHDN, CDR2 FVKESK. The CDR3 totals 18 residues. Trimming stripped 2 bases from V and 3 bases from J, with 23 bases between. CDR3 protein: CASSQIGSESRWGYEQYF. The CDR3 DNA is TGTGCCAGCAGCCAAATTGGGTCAGAGAGTAGGTGGGGCTACGAGCAGTACTTC.

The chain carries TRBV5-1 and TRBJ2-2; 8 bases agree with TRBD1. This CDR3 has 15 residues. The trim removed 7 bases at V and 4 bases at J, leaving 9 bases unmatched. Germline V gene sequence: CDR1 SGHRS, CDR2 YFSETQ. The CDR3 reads CASGVRTGSTGELFF. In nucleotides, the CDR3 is TGCGCCAGCGGGGTACGGACAGGGAGCACCGGGGAGCTGTTTTTT.

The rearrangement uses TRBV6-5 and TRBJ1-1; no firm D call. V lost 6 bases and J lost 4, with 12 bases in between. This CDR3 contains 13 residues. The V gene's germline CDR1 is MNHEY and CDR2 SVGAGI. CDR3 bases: TGTGCCAGCAGACTGGACCCCTCCACTGAAGCTTTCTTT. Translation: CASRLDPSTEAFF.

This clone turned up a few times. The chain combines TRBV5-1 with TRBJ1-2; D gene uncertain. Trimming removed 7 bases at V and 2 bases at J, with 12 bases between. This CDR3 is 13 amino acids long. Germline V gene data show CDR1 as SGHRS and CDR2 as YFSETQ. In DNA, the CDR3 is TGCGCCAGCTCCCGGTTGGGGAACTATGGCTACACCTTC. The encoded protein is CASSRLGNYGYTF.

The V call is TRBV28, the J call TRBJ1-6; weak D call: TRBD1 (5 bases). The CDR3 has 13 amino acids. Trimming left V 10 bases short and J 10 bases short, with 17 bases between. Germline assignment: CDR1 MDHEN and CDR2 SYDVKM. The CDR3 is CAIQRGVGSPLHF. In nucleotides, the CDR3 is TGTGCCATCCAACGGGGGGTCGGGTCACCCCTCCACTTT.

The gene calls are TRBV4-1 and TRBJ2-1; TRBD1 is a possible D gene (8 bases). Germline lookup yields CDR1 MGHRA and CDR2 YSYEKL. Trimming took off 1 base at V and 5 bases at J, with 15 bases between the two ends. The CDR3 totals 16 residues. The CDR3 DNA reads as TGCGCCAGCAGCCAAGGGACAGGGAGGGTGGACAATGAGCAGTTCTTC. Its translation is CASSQGTGRVDNEQFF.

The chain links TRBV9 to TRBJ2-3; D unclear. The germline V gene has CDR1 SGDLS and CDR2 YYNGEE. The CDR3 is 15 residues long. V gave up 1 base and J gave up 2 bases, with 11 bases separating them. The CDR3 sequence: CASSVIGAYTDTQYF. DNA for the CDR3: TGTGCCAGCAGCGTAATAGGAGCTTACACAGATACGCAGTATTTT.

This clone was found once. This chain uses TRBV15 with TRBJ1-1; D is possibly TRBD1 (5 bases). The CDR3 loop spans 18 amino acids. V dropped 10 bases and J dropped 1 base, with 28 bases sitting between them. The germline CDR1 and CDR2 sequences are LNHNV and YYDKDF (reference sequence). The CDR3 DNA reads TGTGCCATCAAATCGCACGTACGGCGGGGGGGTAAGAACACTGAAGCTTTCTTT. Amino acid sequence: CAIKSHVRRGGKNTEAFF.

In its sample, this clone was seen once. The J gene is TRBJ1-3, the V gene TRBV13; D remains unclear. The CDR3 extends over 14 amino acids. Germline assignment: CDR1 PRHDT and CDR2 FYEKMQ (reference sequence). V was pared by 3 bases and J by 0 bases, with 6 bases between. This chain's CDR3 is CASSLGFSGNTIYF. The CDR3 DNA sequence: TGTGCCAGCAGCTTGGGTTTCTCTGGAAACACCATATATTTT.

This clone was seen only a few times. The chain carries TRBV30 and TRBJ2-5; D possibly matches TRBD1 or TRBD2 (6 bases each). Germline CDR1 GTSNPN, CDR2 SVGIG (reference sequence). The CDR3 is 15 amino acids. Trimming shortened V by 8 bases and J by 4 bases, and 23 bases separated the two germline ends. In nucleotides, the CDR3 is TGTGCCCTAAACCCTGGGGGGCGTTCTCTAGAGACCCAGTACTTC. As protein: CALNPGGRSLETQYF.